A selection of T cell receptor beta chains follows, all from one sample in a study of T cells after yellow fever vaccination. In TCRdb, the 5' RACE reads were re-called with MiXCR into one record per CDR3 protein. The sample comprises approximately 610,000 distinct CDR3 sequences, less than 20% of which are singletons, and 15% to 20% rests with the top ten. Sample: PBMCs, taken more than 4 days after the first yellow fever vaccination. The origin of the receptors is a man between 18 and 35 years old who received the YFV17D yellow fever vaccine. CDR3s include the opening cysteine and the closing phenylalanine or tryptophan. D genes are given only for firm matches. Part of the rows lack a size; the others show once, few, many or a class for expanded clones.

V: TRBV20-1
length: 15
D: .
J: TRBJ1-5
size: .
DNA: TGCAGTGCTAGTGCCGAGCAGGGCGGGCTGTCGCCCCAGCATTTT
CDR3: CSASAEQGGLSPQHF

V: TRBV12-3/TRBV12-4
length: 13
D: .
J: TRBJ1-2
size: .
DNA: TGTGCCAGCAGTTTATCGACAGACTATGGCTACACCTTC
CDR3: CASSLSTDYGYTF

V: TRBV20-1
length: 14
D: .
J: TRBJ2-2
size: .
DNA: TGCAGTGCTAGAGTCAGGGGGGGGACCGGGGAGCTGTTTTTT
CDR3: CSARVRGGTGELFF

V: TRBV19
length: 16
D: .
J: TRBJ1-4
size: few
DNA: TGTGCCAGTTCGTGGGGGTCGCGACTTGCTAATGAAAAACTGTTTTTT
CDR3: CASSWGSRLANEKLFF

V: TRBV11-1
length: 21
D: TRBD1
J: TRBJ1-2
size: .
DNA: TGTGCCAGCAGCCAACGCCAACCTCGGACAGGGACATCGAGTCCCAACTATGGCTACACCTTC
CDR3: CASSQRQPRTGTSSPNYGYTF

V: TRBV12-3/TRBV12-4
length: 10
D: .
J: TRBJ1-2
size: few
DNA: TGTGCCAGCCACGGAGGTGGCTACACCTTC
CDR3: CASHGGGYTF

V: TRBV15
length: 13
D: .
J: TRBJ2-7
size: few
DNA: TGTGCCACCAGCAGAGATCCGCAGGGTGGGCAGTACTTC
CDR3: CATSRDPQGGQYF

V: TRBV29-1
length: 17
D: .
J: TRBJ1-1
size: .
DNA: TGCAGCGTTGAGTTCTTTGACAGAACTTTCCTTGACACTGAAGCTTTCTTT
CDR3: CSVEFFDRTFLDTEAFF

V: TRBV6-1
length: 16
D: .
J: TRBJ1-5
size: few
DNA: TGTGCCAGCAGATCAACCGGGACATATAGCAATCAGCCCCAGCATTTT
CDR3: CASRSTGTYSNQPQHF

V: TRBV4-3
length: 16
D: .
J: TRBJ1-2
size: .
DNA: TGCGCCAGCAGCCAAGATTTGAGGGGCCCTTTTGGTGGCTACACCTTC
CDR3: CASSQDLRGPFGGYTF

V: TRBV6-1
length: 15
D: TRBD1
J: TRBJ1-2
size: few
DNA: TGTGCCAGGGGGGGAGGGACAGGGGACGTTCGGGGCTACACCTTC
CDR3: CARGGGTGDVRGYTF

V: TRBV5-1
length: 12
D: .
J: TRBJ2-7
size: .
DNA: TGCGCCAGCAGCTTGCCCTCGAACGAGCAGTACTTC
CDR3: CASSLPSNEQYF

V: TRBV20-1
length: 15
D: .
J: TRBJ2-1
size: few
DNA: TGCAGTGCGAGGGCGAGGGGGGGCCAATACAATGAGCAGTTCTTC
CDR3: CSARARGGQYNEQFF

V: TRBV5-1
length: 15
D: TRBD1
J: TRBJ2-2
size: few
DNA: TGCGCCAGCAGCGGGACAGACGCGAACACCGGGGAGCTGTTTTTT
CDR3: CASSGTDANTGELFF

V: TRBV9
length: 15
D: TRBD1
J: TRBJ1-1
size: .
DNA: TGTGCCAGCAGCGCCACGACAAGGGGGCACACTGAAGCTTTCTTT
CDR3: CASSATTRGHTEAFF

V: TRBV12-3/TRBV12-4
length: 13
D: TRBD1
J: TRBJ1-5
size: few
DNA: TGTGCCAGCATCCGGGACAGGGCTCAGCCCCAGCATTTT
CDR3: CASIRDRAQPQHF

V: TRBV5-1
length: 17
D: TRBD1
J: TRBJ2-3
size: many
DNA: TGCGCCAGCAGCAACCGAATAAGGACAGGCCCCACAGATACGCAGTATTTT
CDR3: CASSNRIRTGPTDTQYF

V: TRBV12-3/TRBV12-4
length: 14
D: TRBD1
J: TRBJ1-1
size: many
DNA: TGTGCCAGCAGTCAACAGGGGCTGAGCACTGAAGCTTTCTTT
CDR3: CASSQQGLSTEAFF

V: TRBV20-1
length: 15
D: TRBD2
J: TRBJ2-1
size: few
DNA: TGCAGTGCTAGTACAGGGACTAGCCGATACAATGAGCAGTTCTTC
CDR3: CSASTGTSRYNEQFF

V: TRBV12-3/TRBV12-4
length: 13
D: .
J: TRBJ1-5
size: .
DNA: TGTGCCAGCAGTTTGAACAGCCATCAGCCCCAGCATTTT
CDR3: CASSLNSHQPQHF

V: TRBV3-1
length: 16
D: .
J: TRBJ1-2
size: .
DNA: TGTGCCAGCAGCCATTGGAGCGCCTCCTCTAACTATGGCTACACCTTC
CDR3: CASSHWSASSNYGYTF

V: TRBV13
length: 15
D: TRBD1
J: TRBJ2-5
size: .
DNA: TGTGCCAGCAGCCACAAAAACAGGGGTGGCGAGACCCAGTACTTC
CDR3: CASSHKNRGGETQYF

V: TRBV7-2
length: 13
D: .
J: TRBJ2-7
size: few
DNA: TGTGCCAGCAGATCTGATGGGGGCCACGAGCAGTACTTC
CDR3: CASRSDGGHEQYF

V: TRBV9
length: 16
D: TRBD2
J: TRBJ2-1
size: few
DNA: TGTGCCAGCAGCGCTACACCGGGACTAGGGAACAATGAGCAGTTCTTC
CDR3: CASSATPGLGNNEQFF

V: TRBV28
length: 18
D: TRBD1
J: TRBJ1-1
size: few
DNA: TGTGCCAGCAGTAACCTACCGGCCCCTACAGGGGCGAGCACTGAAGCTTTCTTT
CDR3: CASSNLPAPTGASTEAFF

V: TRBV10-2
length: 11
D: .
J: TRBJ1-2
size: .
DNA: TGCGCCAGCCGGGATATCTATGGCTACACCTTC
CDR3: CASRDIYGYTF

V: TRBV7-6
length: 15
D: TRBD2
J: TRBJ2-3
size: few
DNA: TGTGCCAGCAGCTTGGCTAGCGGGGTGGCAGATACGCAGTATTTT
CDR3: CASSLASGVADTQYF

V: TRBV6-1
length: 14
D: .
J: TRBJ1-1
size: .
DNA: TGTGCCAGCAGAACCGCTTTGGGGATGACTGAAGCTTTCTTT
CDR3: CASRTALGMTEAFF

V: TRBV2
length: 15
D: .
J: TRBJ1-5
size: few
DNA: TGTGCCAGCAGTGTGGGCAAGTATAGCAATCAGCCCCAGCATTTT
CDR3: CASSVGKYSNQPQHF

V: TRBV2
length: 12
D: .
J: TRBJ2-7
size: .
DNA: TGTGCCAGCACCGCCGCCCCTCGCGAGCAGTACTTC
CDR3: CASTAAPREQYF

V: TRBV5-6
length: 14
D: .
J: TRBJ2-7
size: .
DNA: TGTGCCAGCAGCTTCGAGGGGCCGGCCTACGAGCAGTACTTC
CDR3: CASSFEGPAYEQYF

V: TRBV5-1
length: 13
D: TRBD1
J: TRBJ2-7
size: many
DNA: TGCGCCAGCAGCGCGGGACAGGGGAGGGCTGAGTACTTC
CDR3: CASSAGQGRAEYF

V: TRBV18
length: 13
D: TRBD1
J: TRBJ1-2
size: .
DNA: TGTGCCAGCTCAACGGACAGGGTCTATGGCTACACCTTC
CDR3: CASSTDRVYGYTF

V: TRBV13
length: 16
D: .
J: TRBJ1-1
size: .
DNA: TGTGCCAGCAGCCGAGCGCGGACAGCCATGAACACTGAAGCTTTCTTT
CDR3: CASSRARTAMNTEAFF

V: TRBV7-2
length: 16
D: .
J: TRBJ2-5
size: many
DNA: TGTGCCAGCAGCTTTGGCCCCCCGGGACTGGGGGAGACCCAGTACTTC
CDR3: CASSFGPPGLGETQYF

V: TRBV3-1
length: 17
D: .
J: TRBJ1-1
size: few
DNA: TGTGCCAGCAGCCTCTTTACTTTGGGCGCCCGGAACACTGAAGCTTTCTTT
CDR3: CASSLFTLGARNTEAFF

V: TRBV14
length: 12
D: TRBD1
J: TRBJ1-1
size: .
DNA: TGTGCCAGCAGCTCTCACAGGGGTTGGGCTTTCTTT
CDR3: CASSSHRGWAFF

V: TRBV11-3
length: 19
D: TRBD1
J: TRBJ2-4
size: many
DNA: TGTGCCAGCAGCTTAGGAGGCAGGGGGACCATGTTGGCCAAAAACATTCAGTACTTC
CDR3: CASSLGGRGTMLAKNIQYF

V: TRBV10-3
length: 13
D: .
J: TRBJ1-5
size: .
DNA: TGTGCCATCAGTGTTCAGCTCAATCAGCCCCAGCATTTT
CDR3: CAISVQLNQPQHF

V: TRBV14
length: 13
D: TRBD2
J: TRBJ2-1
size: few
DNA: TGTGCCAGCACTAGCGGAAACTACAATGAGCAGTTCTTC
CDR3: CASTSGNYNEQFF

V: TRBV20-1
length: 14
D: TRBD1
J: TRBJ1-2
size: few
DNA: TGCAGTGCCCCAAAAAGCGGGACAGACTATGGCTACACCTTC
CDR3: CSAPKSGTDYGYTF

V: TRBV4-2
length: 16
D: .
J: TRBJ2-3
size: few
DNA: TGTGCCAGCAGCCAACTCCGCGGGGGCATCACAGATACGCAGTATTTT
CDR3: CASSQLRGGITDTQYF

V: TRBV25-1
length: 15
D: .
J: TRBJ1-5
size: many
DNA: TGTGCCAGCAGTGAATCAGGAGGGGACGTTCAGCCCCAGCATTTT
CDR3: CASSESGGDVQPQHF

V: TRBV28
length: 11
D: .
J: TRBJ1-1
size: .
DNA: TGTGCCAGCAGCGTTAGGTTGGAAGCTTTCTTT
CDR3: CASSVRLEAFF

V: TRBV5-6
length: 16
D: .
J: TRBJ1-2
size: few
DNA: TGTGCCAGCAGCTTCATCCCGGCAGGGACCGGATATGGCTACACCTTC
CDR3: CASSFIPAGTGYGYTF

V: TRBV15
length: 14
D: TRBD1
J: TRBJ2-7
size: few
DNA: TGTGCCACCAGCAGGGACAGGGGGGCCTACGAGCAGTACTTC
CDR3: CATSRDRGAYEQYF

V: TRBV6-1
length: 13
D: .
J: TRBJ1-2
size: .
DNA: TGTGCCAGCAGTCCCGACAGGATGAGTGGCTACACCTTC
CDR3: CASSPDRMSGYTF

V: TRBV5-1
length: 13
D: .
J: TRBJ2-5
size: few
DNA: TGCGCCAGCAGCTTCATAGGGATGGAGACCCAGTACTTC
CDR3: CASSFIGMETQYF

V: TRBV6-2/TRBV6-3
length: 14
D: .
J: TRBJ1-4
size: .
DNA: TGTGCCAGCAGCTATTACGGTCTCGGTGAAAAACTGTTTTTT
CDR3: CASSYYGLGEKLFF

V: TRBV7-9
length: 14
D: .
J: TRBJ2-1
size: .
DNA: TGTGCCAGCATTCGAAGTGGCGGAAACAATGAGCAGTTCTTC
CDR3: CASIRSGGNNEQFF